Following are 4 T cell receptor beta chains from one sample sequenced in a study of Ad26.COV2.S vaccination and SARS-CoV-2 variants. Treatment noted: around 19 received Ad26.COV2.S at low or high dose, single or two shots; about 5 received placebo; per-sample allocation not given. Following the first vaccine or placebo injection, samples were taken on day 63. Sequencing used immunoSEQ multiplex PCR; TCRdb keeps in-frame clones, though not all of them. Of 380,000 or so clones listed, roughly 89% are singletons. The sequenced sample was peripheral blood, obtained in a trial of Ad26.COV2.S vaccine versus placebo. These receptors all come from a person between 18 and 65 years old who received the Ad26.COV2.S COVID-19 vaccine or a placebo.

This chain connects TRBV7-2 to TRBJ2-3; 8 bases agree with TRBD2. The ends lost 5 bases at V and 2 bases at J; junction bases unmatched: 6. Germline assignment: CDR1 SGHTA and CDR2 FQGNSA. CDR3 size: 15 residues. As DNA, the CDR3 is TGTGCCAGCAGCCATCGGGGGGGGCCCACAGATACGCAGTATTTT. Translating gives CASSHRGGPTDTQYF.

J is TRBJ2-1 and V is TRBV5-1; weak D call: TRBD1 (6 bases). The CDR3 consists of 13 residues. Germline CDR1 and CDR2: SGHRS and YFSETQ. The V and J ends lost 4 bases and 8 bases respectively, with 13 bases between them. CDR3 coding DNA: TGCGCCAGCAGCAGAGGACAGCAGGATGAGCAGTTCTTC. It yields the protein CASSRGQQDEQFF.

The CDR3 DNA reads TGTGCCAGTAGTATAGCCAGGGGTCCCGCGCGGGAGTGGGCAGATACGCAGTATTTT. This gives the protein CASSIARGPAREWADTQYF. The chain couples TRBV19 to TRBJ2-3, with D possibly TRBD2 on 7 matching bases. This CDR3 is built from 19 residues. V dropped 1 base and J dropped 4 bases, with 24 bases sitting between them. Germline assignment: CDR1 LNHDA and CDR2 SQIVND (reference sequence).

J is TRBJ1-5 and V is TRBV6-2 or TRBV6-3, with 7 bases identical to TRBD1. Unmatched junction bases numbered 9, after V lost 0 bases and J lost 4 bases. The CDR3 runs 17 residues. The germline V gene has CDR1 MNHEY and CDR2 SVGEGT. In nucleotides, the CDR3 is TGTGCCAGCAGTTACTCCCCAGGGGGGATTAGAAATCAGCCCCAGCATTTT. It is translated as CASSYSPGGIRNQPQHF.